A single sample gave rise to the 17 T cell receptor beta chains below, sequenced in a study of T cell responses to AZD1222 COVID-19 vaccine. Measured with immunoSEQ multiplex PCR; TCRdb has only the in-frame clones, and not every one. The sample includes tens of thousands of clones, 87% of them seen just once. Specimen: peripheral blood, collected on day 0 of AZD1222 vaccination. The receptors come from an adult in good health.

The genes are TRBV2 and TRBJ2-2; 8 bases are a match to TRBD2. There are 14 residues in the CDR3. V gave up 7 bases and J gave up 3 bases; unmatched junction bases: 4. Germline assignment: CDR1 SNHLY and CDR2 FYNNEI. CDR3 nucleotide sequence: TGTGCCAGCACCCTAGCGGGTTACACCGGGGAGCTGTTTTTT. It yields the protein CASTLAGYTGELFF. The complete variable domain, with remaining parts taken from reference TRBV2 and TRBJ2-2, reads EPEVTQTPSHQVTQMGQEVILRCVPISNHLYFYWYRQILGQKVEFLVSFYNNEISEKSEIFDDQFSVERPDGSNFTLKIRSTKLEDSAMYFCASTLAGYTGELFFGEGSRLTVL.

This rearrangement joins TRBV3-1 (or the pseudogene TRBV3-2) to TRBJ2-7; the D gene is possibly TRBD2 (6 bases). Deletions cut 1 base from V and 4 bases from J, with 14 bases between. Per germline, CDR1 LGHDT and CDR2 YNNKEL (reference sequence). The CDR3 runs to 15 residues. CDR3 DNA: TGTGCCAGCAGCCAAGCGGCGGGGCGTGGGTACGAGCAGTACTTC. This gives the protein CASSQAAGRGYEQYF.

DNA of the CDR3: TGTGCTAGTGGTCCGACCGGACAGGGCATCGATGAGCAGTTCTTC. This sequence encodes CASGPTGQGIDEQFF. This sequence joins TRBV12-5 and TRBJ2-1, with TRBD1 matching over 8 bases. The V segment lost 5 bases and the J segment 8 bases; nucleotides outside the gene matches: 11. The CDR3 consists of 15 residues. Looked up from germline, CDR1 is LGHNT and CDR2 is FRNRAP.

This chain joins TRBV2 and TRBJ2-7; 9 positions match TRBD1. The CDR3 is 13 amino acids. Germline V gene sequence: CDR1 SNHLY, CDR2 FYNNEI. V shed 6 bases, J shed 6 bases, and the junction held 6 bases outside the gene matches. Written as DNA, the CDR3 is TGTGCCAGCAGGAGGGGGACAGGGAGCGAGCAGTACTTC. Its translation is CASRRGTGSEQYF.

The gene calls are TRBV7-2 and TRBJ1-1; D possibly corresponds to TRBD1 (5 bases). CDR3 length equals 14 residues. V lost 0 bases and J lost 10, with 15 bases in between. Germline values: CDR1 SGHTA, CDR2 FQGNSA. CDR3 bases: TGTGCCAGCAGCTTAGCGGTCGCCGGGGGTGGAGCTTTCTTT. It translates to CASSLAVAGGGAFF.

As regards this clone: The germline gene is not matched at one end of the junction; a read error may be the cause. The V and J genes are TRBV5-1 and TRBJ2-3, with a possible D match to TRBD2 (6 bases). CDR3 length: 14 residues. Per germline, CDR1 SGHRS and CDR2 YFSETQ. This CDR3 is CASTWVGGTDTQYF. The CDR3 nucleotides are TGCGCGAGCACGTGGGTTGGGGGGACGGATACGCAGTATTTT.

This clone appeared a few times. The DNA for the CDR3 is TGTGCCAGTAGAAACAGGGTGGGAGAAAAACTGTTTTTT. Translation: CASRNRVGEKLFF. The V and J genes are TRBV19 and TRBJ1-4, with a tentative D call TRBD1 (6 bases). Germline assignment: CDR1 LNHDA and CDR2 SQIVND (reference sequence). The CDR3 is 13 residues long. Between the trimmed V and J ends, which lost 6 bases and 8 bases, there was a span of 13 bases.

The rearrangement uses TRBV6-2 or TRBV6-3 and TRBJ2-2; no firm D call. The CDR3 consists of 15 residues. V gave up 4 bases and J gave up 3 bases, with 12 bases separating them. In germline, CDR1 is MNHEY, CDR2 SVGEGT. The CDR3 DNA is TGTGCCAGCAGTTTTGGGTCATCCTACACCGGGGAGCTGTTTTTT. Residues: CASSFGSSYTGELFF.

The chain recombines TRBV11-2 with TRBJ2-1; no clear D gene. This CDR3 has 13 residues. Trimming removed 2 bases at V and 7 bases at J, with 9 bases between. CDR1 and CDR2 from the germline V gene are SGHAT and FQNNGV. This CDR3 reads CASSLLEWNEQFF. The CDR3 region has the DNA TGTGCCAGCAGCTTACTAGAGTGGAATGAGCAGTTCTTC.

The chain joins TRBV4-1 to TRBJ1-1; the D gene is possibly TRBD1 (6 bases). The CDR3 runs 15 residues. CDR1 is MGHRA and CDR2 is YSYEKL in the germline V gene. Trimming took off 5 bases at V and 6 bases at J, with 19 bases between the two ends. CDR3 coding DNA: TGCGCCAGCAGCTCAGGAGAGGGGGGCAAGGCTGAAGCTTTCTTT. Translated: CASSSGEGGKAEAFF.

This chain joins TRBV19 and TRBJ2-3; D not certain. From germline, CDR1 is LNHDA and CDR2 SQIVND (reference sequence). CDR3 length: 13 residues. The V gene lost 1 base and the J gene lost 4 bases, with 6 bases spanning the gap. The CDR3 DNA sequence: TGTGCCAGTAGTATAGGGCTGTCAGATACGCAGTATTTT. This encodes CASSIGLSDTQYF.

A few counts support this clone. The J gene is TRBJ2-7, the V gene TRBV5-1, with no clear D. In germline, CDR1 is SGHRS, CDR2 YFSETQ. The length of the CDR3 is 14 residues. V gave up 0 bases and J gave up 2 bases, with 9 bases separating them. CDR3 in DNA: TGCGCCAGCAGCTTGGGAGTCATTCCCTACGAGCAGTACTTC. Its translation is CASSLGVIPYEQYF.

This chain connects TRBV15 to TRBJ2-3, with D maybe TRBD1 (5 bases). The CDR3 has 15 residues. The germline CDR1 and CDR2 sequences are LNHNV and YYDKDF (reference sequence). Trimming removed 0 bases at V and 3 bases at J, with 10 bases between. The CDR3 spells CATSRESAGTDTQYF. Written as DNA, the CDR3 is TGTGCCACCAGCAGAGAAAGTGCAGGGACAGATACGCAGTATTTT.

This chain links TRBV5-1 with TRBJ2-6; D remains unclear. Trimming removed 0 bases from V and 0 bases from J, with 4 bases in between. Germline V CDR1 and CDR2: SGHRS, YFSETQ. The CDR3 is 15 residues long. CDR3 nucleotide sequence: TGCGCCAGCAGCTTGGGAGTCTCTGGGGCCAACGTCCTGACTTTC. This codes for CASSLGVSGANVLTF.

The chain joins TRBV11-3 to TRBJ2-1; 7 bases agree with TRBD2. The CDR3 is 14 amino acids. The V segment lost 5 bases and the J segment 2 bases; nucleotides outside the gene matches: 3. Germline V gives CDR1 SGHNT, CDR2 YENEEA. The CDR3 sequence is CASSPTSAYNEQFF. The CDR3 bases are TGTGCCAGCAGCCCCACTAGCGCCTACAATGAGCAGTTCTTC.

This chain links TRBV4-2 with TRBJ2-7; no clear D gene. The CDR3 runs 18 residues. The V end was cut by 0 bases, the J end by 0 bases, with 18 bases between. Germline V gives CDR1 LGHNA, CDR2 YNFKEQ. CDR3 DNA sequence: TGTGCCAGCAGCCAAGAAGCTCCCATGGGCGGTAGCTCCTACGAGCAGTACTTC. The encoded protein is CASSQEAPMGGSSYEQYF.

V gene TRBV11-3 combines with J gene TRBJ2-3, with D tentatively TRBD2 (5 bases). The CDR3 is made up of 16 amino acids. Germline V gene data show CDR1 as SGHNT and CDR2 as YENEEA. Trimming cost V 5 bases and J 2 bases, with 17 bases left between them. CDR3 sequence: CASSRGRKGNTDTQYF. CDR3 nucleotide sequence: TGTGCCAGCAGCCGCGGGCGGAAGGGCAACACAGATACGCAGTATTTT. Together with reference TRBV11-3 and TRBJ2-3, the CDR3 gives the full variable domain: EAGVVQSPRYKIIEKKQPVAFWCNPISGHNTLYWYLQNLGQGPELLIRYENEEAVDDSQLPKDRFSAERLKGVDSTLKIQPAELGDSAVYLCASSRGRKGNTDTQYFGPGTRLTVL.